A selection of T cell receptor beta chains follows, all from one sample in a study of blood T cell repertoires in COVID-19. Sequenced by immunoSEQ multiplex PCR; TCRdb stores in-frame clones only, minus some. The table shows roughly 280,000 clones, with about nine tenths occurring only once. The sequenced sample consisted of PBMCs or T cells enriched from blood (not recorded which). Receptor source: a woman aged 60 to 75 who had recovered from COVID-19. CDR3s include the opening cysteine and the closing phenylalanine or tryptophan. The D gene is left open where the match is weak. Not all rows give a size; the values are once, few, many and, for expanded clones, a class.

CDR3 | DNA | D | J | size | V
CASSIAIQGAGANVLTF | TGTGCCAGTAGTATAGCCATACAGGGAGCTGGGGCCAACGTCCTGACTTTC | NA | TRBJ2-6 | NA | TRBV19
CASSWTGGNTGELFF | TGTGCCAGCTCATGGACAGGGGGGAACACCGGGGAGCTGTTTTTT | TRBD1 | TRBJ2-2 | NA | TRBV18
CASSAVSTGELFF | TGCGCCAGCAGTGCGGTTAGCACCGGGGAGCTGTTTTTT | NA | TRBJ2-2 | NA | TRBV10-1
CASSFGQGGNEQFF | TGTGCCAGCAGCTTTGGTCAGGGGGGCAATGAGCAGTTCTTC | NA | TRBJ2-1 | once | TRBV7-2
CAWSVDSRTEAFF | TGTGCCTGGAGTGTGGACAGCCGAACTGAAGCTTTCTTT | NA | TRBJ1-1 | NA | TRBV30
CASSRLAGSNEQFF | TGTGCCAGCAGCCGACTAGCGGGATCCAATGAGCAGTTCTTC | TRBD2 | TRBJ2-1 | NA | TRBV27
CASSPRVAGLRGEQYF | TGTGCCAGCAGCCCACGGGTAGCGGGTCTACGGGGCGAGCAGTACTTC | TRBD2 | TRBJ2-7 | NA | TRBV7-9
CASSLVGETGELFF | TGTGCCAGCAGCTTAGTGGGAGAAACCGGGGAGCTGTTTTTT | NA | TRBJ2-2 | NA | TRBV5-4
CAISESTGNQPQHF | TGTGCCATCAGTGAGTCGACAGGTAATCAGCCCCAGCATTTT | NA | TRBJ1-5 | NA | TRBV10-3
CASSSGTTPFGDFDNEQFF | TGTGCCAGCAGCTCCGGGACTACTCCCTTCGGGGATTTCGACAATGAGCAGTTCTTC | TRBD2 | TRBJ2-1 | NA | TRBV7-2
CASSSVAGNQPQHF | TGTGCCAGCAGTTCGGTGGCGGGCAATCAGCCCCAGCATTTT | NA | TRBJ1-5 | NA | TRBV28
CASSLSPGLGTEAFF | TGTGCCAGCAGTTTAAGTCCGGGGTTGGGCACTGAAGCTTTCTTT | NA | TRBJ1-1 | NA | TRBV28
CASRPTSSVETQYF | TGTGCCAGTAGGCCGACTAGCAGCGTGGAGACCCAGTACTTC | TRBD2 | TRBJ2-5 | once | TRBV19
CATSRGGGRNTGELFF | TGTGCCACCAGCAGAGGAGGCGGGAGGAACACCGGGGAGCTGTTTTTT | TRBD2 | TRBJ2-2 | NA | TRBV15
CASSLAVGLAGGTQYF | TGCGCCAGCAGCTTGGCCGTCGGACTAGCGGGAGGTACGCAGTATTTT | TRBD2 | TRBJ2-3 | NA | TRBV5-1
CASSLEQTHMNTEAFF | TGCGCCAGCAGCTTGGAACAGACCCATATGAACACTGAAGCTTTCTTT | NA | TRBJ1-1 | NA | TRBV5-1
CASSFPGSSYEQYF | TGTGCCAGCAGCTTCCCCGGGTCTTCCTACGAGCAGTACTTC | NA | TRBJ2-7 | NA | TRBV7-2
CASSQVPGVRDTQYF | TGCGCCAGCAGCCAAGTTCCGGGGGTGAGGGATACGCAGTATTTT | NA | TRBJ2-3 | NA | TRBV4-1
CASSASAGGFYNEQFF | TGTGCCAGTAGTGCGTCAGCGGGGGGGTTCTACAATGAGCAGTTCTTC | TRBD2 | TRBJ2-1 | NA | TRBV19
CASSREGSSYEQYF | TGTGCCAGCAGTAGAGAGGGTAGCTCCTACGAGCAGTACTTC | NA | TRBJ2-7 | once | TRBV2
CASSEAGDGYTF | TGTGCCAGCAGTGAAGCAGGGGATGGCTACACCTTC | NA | TRBJ1-2 | NA | TRBV6-1
CASGLSQGQATGELFF | TGTGCTAGTGGTTTGTCACAGGGGCAAGCCACCGGGGAGCTGTTTTTT | TRBD1 | TRBJ2-2 | NA | TRBV12-5
CASSEGVGADTEAFF | TGTGCCAGCAGCGAAGGAGTAGGGGCGGACACTGAAGCTTTCTTT | NA | TRBJ1-1 | NA | TRBV11-3
CASSGDSEQYF | TGTGCCAGCAGTGGGGACAGTGAGCAGTACTTC | TRBD1 | TRBJ2-7 | NA | TRBV2
CASSLDERGDYNEQFF | TGCGCCAGCAGCTTGGACGAGCGGGGGGATTACAATGAGCAGTTCTTC | TRBD2 | TRBJ2-1 | NA | TRBV5-1
CASTYWGDTEAFF | TGCGCCAGCACCTATTGGGGGGACACTGAAGCTTTCTTT | NA | TRBJ1-1 | NA | TRBV10-2
CASSEDPDRVKTQYF | TGTGCCAGCAGTGAAGACCCCGACAGGGTAAAGACCCAGTACTTC | TRBD1 | TRBJ2-5 | once | TRBV2
CASSIDVGGYEQYF | TGTGCCAGCAGTATAGACGTGGGGGGGTACGAGCAGTACTTC | TRBD2 | TRBJ2-7 | NA | TRBV28
CASSVRVTYEQYF | TGTGCCAGCAGCGTCAGGGTCACCTACGAGCAGTACTTC | NA | TRBJ2-7 | NA | TRBV2
CASSPPGEGSEQYF | TGTGCCAGTAGCCCACCCGGGGAGGGGTCCGAGCAGTACTTC | TRBD2 | TRBJ2-7 | NA | TRBV19
CASSRGYGYTF | TGTGCCAGCAGCCGGGGATATGGCTACACCTTC | NA | TRBJ1-2 | NA | TRBV5-5
CASSGLAGNRNEQFF | TGCGCCAGCTCCGGACTAGCGGGGAATAGGAATGAGCAGTTCTTC | TRBD2 | TRBJ2-1 | NA | TRBV5-1
CASSFPGTGGGEQYF | TGTGCCAGCAGTTTTCCCGGGACAGGGGGCGGCGAGCAGTACTTC | TRBD1 | TRBJ2-7 | NA | TRBV28
CASSSAGTDSYEQYF | TGTGCCAGCAGTTCCGCCGGGACAGACTCCTACGAGCAGTACTTC | TRBD1 | TRBJ2-7 | NA | TRBV28
CASSSPTGTQYF | TGTGCCAGCAGCTCCCCAACCGGGACCCAGTACTTC | NA | TRBJ2-5 | NA | TRBV5-4
CASRGGHDTQYF | TGTGCCAGCCGCGGAGGCCACGATACGCAGTATTTT | NA | TRBJ2-3 | NA | TRBV3-1/TRBV3-2
CASSFGTGGYNEQFF | TGTGCCAGCAGCTTCGGGACAGGGGGCTATAATGAGCAGTTCTTC | TRBD1 | TRBJ2-1 | NA | TRBV5-6
CSVDSPRTDYMNTEAFF | TGCAGCGTTGATTCGCCCCGGACAGACTATATGAACACTGAAGCTTTCTTT | NA | TRBJ1-1 | NA | TRBV29-1
CASQGLAGSYEQYF | TGCGCCAGCCAGGGACTAGCGGGTTCCTACGAGCAGTACTTC | TRBD2 | TRBJ2-7 | NA | TRBV5-1
CATSLSRGTEAFF | TGTGCCACCAGCCTCTCCAGGGGCACTGAAGCTTTCTTT | NA | TRBJ1-1 | few | TRBV15
CASSLRGQQFF | TGTGCCAGCAGTTTAAGGGGGCAGCAGTTCTTC | TRBD1 | TRBJ2-1 | once | TRBV28
CASRKRGGTDTQYF | TGTGCCAGCAGAAAGCGGGGGGGCACAGATACGCAGTATTTT | TRBD2 | TRBJ2-3 | NA | TRBV6-5
CASSQGSASTGREQYF | TGTGCCAGCAGCCAAGGGTCGGCTTCCACGGGGAGGGAGCAGTACTTC | NA | TRBJ2-7 | few | TRBV3-1/TRBV3-2
CASRLTSPGELFF | TGTGCCAGCAGACTTACTAGCCCCGGGGAGCTGTTTTTT | NA | TRBJ2-2 | NA | TRBV12-3/TRBV12-4
CASSLFAETFYEQYF | TGTGCCAGCAGTTTATTCGCCGAGACTTTTTACGAGCAGTACTTC | NA | TRBJ2-7 | NA | TRBV28
CASIGTGGYEQYF | TGCGCCAGCATTGGGACAGGGGGCTACGAGCAGTACTTC | TRBD1 | TRBJ2-7 | NA | TRBV10-2
CASSYHIHEQYF | TGTGCCAGCAGCTACCACATCCACGAGCAGTACTTC | NA | TRBJ2-7 | few | TRBV7-9
CASSQSAGKTSGNTIYF | TGCGCCAGCAGCCAATCGGCAGGGAAAACCTCTGGAAACACCATATATTTT | NA | TRBJ1-3 | NA | TRBV4-1
CASSPGGTGAGELFF | TGTGCCAGCAGCCCGGGGGGGACAGGGGCAGGGGAGCTGTTTTTT | TRBD1 | TRBJ2-2 | NA | TRBV5-4
CASKELQNTEAFF | TGTGCCAGCAAGGAGCTACAGAACACTGAAGCTTTCTTT | NA | TRBJ1-1 | NA | TRBV11-2
CASSRTSGSSLAGELFF | TGTGCCAGCAGCCGGACTAGCGGGAGCTCACTGGCCGGGGAGCTGTTTTTT | TRBD2 | TRBJ2-2 | once | TRBV7-3
CASNTGDTGELFF | TGTGCCAGCAACACAGGGGACACCGGGGAGCTGTTTTTT | TRBD1 | TRBJ2-2 | NA | TRBV2
CASSEGGGSEAFF | TGCGCCAGCAGTGAAGGGGGGGGCTCTGAAGCTTTCTTT | NA | TRBJ1-1 | NA | TRBV10-1
CASSRGGGYGYTF | TGTGCCAGCAGCCGTGGGGGGGGCTATGGCTACACCTTC | NA | TRBJ1-2 | NA | TRBV28
CASRLLVYSYEQYF | TGTGCCAGCAGGCTACTAGTTTACTCCTACGAGCAGTACTTC | NA | TRBJ2-7 | NA | TRBV6-6